A single sample is the source of the 15 T cell receptor beta chains below, sequenced in a study of radiotherapy plus CTLA-4 blockade in lung cancer. Some clones are missing from TCRdb's copy, which holds only in-frame ones; the method was immunoSEQ multiplex PCR. This table has about 120,000 clones, about 87% appearing once. The sample here was peripheral blood, taken from a patient treated with radiotherapy plus ipilimumab. Receptors originate from a human donor with non-small cell lung cancer that progressed on radiotherapy plus ipilimumab.

The chain combines TRBV4-2 with TRBJ2-5; D unclear. Per the germline V gene, CDR1 is LGHNA and CDR2 is YNFKEQ. CDR3 length: 14 amino acids. V was cut by 1 base and J by 5 bases, with 11 bases left in between. The CDR3 nucleotides are TGTGCCAGCAGCCAAGCGGGTAGTAGCGAGACCCAGTACTTC. It specifies CASSQAGSSETQYF.

V gene TRBV6-5 combines with J gene TRBJ2-6; no clear D gene. Germline loops: CDR1 MNHEY, CDR2 SVGAGI. V lost 10 bases, J lost 1 base, and 8 bases lay in between. The CDR3 extends over 13 amino acids. CDR3 in amino acids: CATRSSGANVLTF. CDR3 nucleotides: TGTGCCACCAGGTCGTCTGGGGCCAACGTCCTGACTTTC.

This chain links TRBV11-2 with TRBJ1-1; TRBD1 might be the D (6 bases). The V gene's germline CDR1 is SGHAT and CDR2 FQNNGV. This CDR3 contains 13 residues. V was pared by 0 bases and J by 12 bases, with 14 bases between. The CDR3 protein is CASSLEGTLESFF. CDR3 nucleotides: TGTGCCAGCAGCTTAGAGGGGACACTCGAATCTTTCTTT.

The chain links TRBV21-1 to TRBJ1-1; TRBD1 is taken as the D call from the table, unchecked against the DNA. TRBV21-1 corresponds to a pseudogene. The length of the CDR3 is 18 residues. This CDR3 reads CASSKEGGTGELNTEAFF. As DNA, the CDR3 is TGTGCCAGCAGCAAAGAGGGCGGGACAGGGGAATTGAACACTGAAGCTTTCTTT.

The rearrangement joins TRBV5-6 to TRBJ1-1; D may be TRBD1 (5 bases). Trimming stripped 3 bases from V and 8 bases from J, with 8 bases between. Germline CDR1 reads SGHDT; CDR2 reads YYEEEE. This CDR3 comprises 11 residues. CDR3 sequence (DNA): TGTGCCAGCAGCTCTTACAGGGAAGCTTTCTTT. This sequence encodes CASSSYREAFF.

This chain uses TRBV5-6 with TRBJ1-2; perhaps TRBD1 as D (5 bases). The V end lost 6 bases, the J end lost 7 bases, and 16 bases lay between the germline ends. From germline, CDR1 is SGHDT and CDR2 YYEEEE. The CDR3 has 13 residues. The chain's CDR3 is CASNVGTTGGYTF. For the CDR3, the DNA is TGTGCCAGCAACGTCGGGACGACGGGTGGCTACACCTTC.

The rearrangement links TRBV18 to TRBJ2-3; D gene unclear. Per the germline V gene, CDR1 is KGHSH and CDR2 is LQKENI. The CDR3 loop spans 13 amino acids. Between the trimmed V and J ends, which lost 3 bases and 5 bases, there was a span of 9 bases. CDR3 residues: CASSPPAGDTQYF. The CDR3 nucleotides read TGTGCCAGCTCACCGCCGGCCGGAGATACGCAGTATTTT.

The chain joins TRBV7-8 to TRBJ1-1; possibly TRBD1 for D (5 bases). The CDR3 sequence is 13 residues long. The V and J ends lost 1 base and 4 bases respectively, with 7 bases between them. CDR1 and CDR2 (germline): SGHVS, FQNEAQ. The CDR3 nucleotides are TGTGCCAGCAGCTTAGGGCAGGGCACTGAAGCTTTCTTT. Its translation: CASSLGQGTEAFF. The entire variable domain, with the rest obtained from reference TRBV7-8 and TRBJ1-1, is as follows: GAGVSQSPRYKVAKRGQDVALRCDPISGHVSLFWYQQALGQGPEFLTYFQNEAQLDKSGLPSDRFFAERPEGSVSTLKIQRTQQEDSAVYLCASSLGQGTEAFFGQGTRLTVV.

This sequence joins TRBV9 and TRBJ1-2; D may be TRBD1 (6 bases). V was shortened by 0 bases and J by 7 bases, with 10 bases between the two germline ends. The CDR3 covers 13 residues. CDR1 SGDLS and CDR2 YYNGEE come from the germline V gene. The CDR3 loop is CASSVAQGIGYTF. The CDR3 DNA is TGTGCCAGCAGCGTAGCCCAGGGGATTGGCTACACCTTC.

The chain links TRBV7-6 to TRBJ2-5, with 8 nucleotides matching TRBD2. The junction had 15 bases not matched to a gene; V was cut back by 1 base and J by 5 bases. The CDR3 loop spans 18 amino acids. Germline CDR1 SGHVS, CDR2 FNYEAQ. The DNA for the CDR3 is TGTGCCAGCAGCTTAGGTCCGCCCCTAAGCGGGAGCTCGGAGACCCAGTACTTC. Translated: CASSLGPPLSGSSETQYF. Together with reference TRBV7-6 and TRBJ2-5, the CDR3 gives the full variable domain: GAGVSQSPRYKVTKRGQDVALRCDPISGHVSLYWYRQALGQGPEFLTYFNYEAQQDKSGLPNDRFSAERPEGSISTLTIQRTEQRDSAMYRCASSLGPPLSGSSETQYFGPGTRLLVL.

This chain joins TRBV7-8 and TRBJ2-7; D perhaps matches TRBD2 (6 bases). CDR3 length equals 17 residues. V shed 0 bases and J shed 0 bases, with 15 bases lying between them. Germline loops: CDR1 SGHVS, CDR2 FQNEAQ. The CDR3 sequence is CASSLAFGGATSYEQYF. In nucleotides, the CDR3 is TGTGCCAGCAGCTTAGCATTCGGCGGGGCTACCTCCTACGAGCAGTACTTC.

This rearrangement joins TRBV9 to TRBJ2-1, with D unresolved. Germline V lookup: CDR1 SGDLS, CDR2 YYNGEE. The CDR3 extends over 13 amino acids. The V end lost 4 bases, the J end lost 4 bases, and 9 bases lay between the germline ends. This CDR3 reads CASSPAPYNEQFF. In nucleotides, the CDR3 is TGTGCCAGCAGCCCCGCCCCATACAATGAGCAGTTCTTC.

This clone showed up just once. The chain is built from TRBV11-1 and TRBJ1-2; no definite D call. Germline loops: CDR1 SGHAT, CDR2 FQDESV (reference sequence). The CDR3 loop spans 14 amino acids. V shed 7 bases and J shed 1 base, with 13 bases lying between them. For the CDR3, the DNA is TGTGCCAGCACCCCCAGCCCGGATAACTATGGCTACACCTTC. Its translation is CASTPSPDNYGYTF.

The V and J genes are TRBV7-3 and TRBJ1-3; no firm D call. This CDR3 has 12 residues. V was clipped by 5 bases and J by 3 bases, with 5 bases between them. Germline assignment: CDR1 SGHTA and CDR2 FQGTGA. CDR3 protein: CASSPGGNTIYF. CDR3 DNA: TGTGCCAGCAGCCCGGGTGGAAACACCATATATTTT.

This clone has just one count. The rearrangement joins TRBV30 to TRBJ1-5; D uncertain. The germline V and J ends were trimmed by 0 bases and 4 bases, with 10 bases remaining between them. The CDR3 totals 14 residues. Germline loops: CDR1 GTSNPN, CDR2 SVGIG (reference sequence). For the CDR3, the DNA is TGTGCCTGGAGTGTAACGGGAAATAATCAGCCCCAGCATTTT. Protein sequence: CAWSVTGNNQPQHF.